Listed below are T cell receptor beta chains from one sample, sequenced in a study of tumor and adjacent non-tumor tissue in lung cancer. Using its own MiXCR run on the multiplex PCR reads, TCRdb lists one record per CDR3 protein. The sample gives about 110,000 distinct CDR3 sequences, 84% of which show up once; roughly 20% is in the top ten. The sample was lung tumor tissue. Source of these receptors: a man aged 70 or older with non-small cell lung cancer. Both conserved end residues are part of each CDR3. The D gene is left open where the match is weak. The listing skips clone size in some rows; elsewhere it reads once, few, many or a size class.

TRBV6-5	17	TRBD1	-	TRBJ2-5	TGTGCCAGCAGTTCCGCCGGGACAGGGTCCCCAGAAGAGACCCACTACTTC	CASSSAGTGSPEETHYF
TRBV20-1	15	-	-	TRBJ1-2	TGCAGTGCTAGGGAAGGTTCGACGGTTGCCTATGGCTACACCTTC	CSAREGSTVAYGYTF
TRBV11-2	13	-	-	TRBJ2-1	TGTGCCAGGAGCATACGAGGAAGGACTAACCAGTTCTTC	CARSIRGRTNQFF
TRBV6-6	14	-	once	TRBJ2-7	TGTGCCAGCAGGGTCAAAGGGGAAACCTACGAGCAGTACTTC	CASRVKGETYEQYF
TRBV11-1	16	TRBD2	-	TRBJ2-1	TGTGCCAGCAGCACTCGACTAGCGGTCTCCTACAATGAGCAGTTCTTC	CASSTRLAVSYNEQFF
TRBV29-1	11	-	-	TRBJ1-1	TGCGGTGAGGCCCGAACCACTGAAGCTTTCTTT	CGEARTTEAFF
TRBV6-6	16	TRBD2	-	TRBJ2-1	TGTGCCAGCAGTTACTTACGGGGACTAGCGACTAATGAGCAATTCTTC	CASSYLRGLATNEQFF
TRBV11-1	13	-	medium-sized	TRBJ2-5	TGTGCCAGCAGCTTAGGACGGGCAGAGACCCAGTACTTC	CASSLGRAETQYF
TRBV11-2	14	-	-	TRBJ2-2	TGTGCTAGCAGCCTGGACAGTCACTCCGGGGAGCTGTTCTTT	CASSLDSHSGELFF
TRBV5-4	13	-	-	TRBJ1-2	TGTGCCAGTAGCTTGGATGTTAACTATGGCTACAGCTTC	CASSLDVNYGYSF
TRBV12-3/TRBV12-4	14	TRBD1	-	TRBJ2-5	TGTGCCAACAGTGGTAGGGACAGACAAGAGACCCAGTACTTC	CANSGRDRQETQYF
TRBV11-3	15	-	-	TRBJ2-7	TGTGCCAGCAGCTTAATAGGGCTTTTATCCTACGATCAGTACTTC	CASSLIGLLSYDQYF
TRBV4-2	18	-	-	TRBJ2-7	TGTGCCAGCAGCCAAGAATCTCCCCGGAGAGGGGGTTTGTACGAGCAGTACTTC	CASSQESPRRGGLYEQYF
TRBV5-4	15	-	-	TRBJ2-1	TGTGCCAAAAGCTTTTCATCCCAGATGAGTAATGAGCAGTTCTTC	CAKSFSSQMSNEQFF
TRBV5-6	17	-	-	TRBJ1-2	TGTGCCAGCAGCCTCAGGGACTGGAATCGTCCTTACTATGGCTACACCTTC	CASSLRDWNRPYYGYTF
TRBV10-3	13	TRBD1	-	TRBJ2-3	TGTGTCACCACGGGACAGGAGACAGATACGCAGTATTTC	CVTTGQETDTQYF